The clone carrying this TCR beta chain was found a few times. Its target is not known. The entry originates in a study of response to subunit inactivated influenza vaccine. Study-level points and caveats: Seasonal influenza vaccination, on each occasion, was suggested by the authors to recruit few new T cells.

TCRdb processed the RT-PCR reads anew with MiXCR; each CDR3 protein has one entry. The table includes around 570,000 distinct CDR3 sequences, about 11% detected once. Separately, the same data were catalogued under a study of T cells expressing NK-cell markers. That study reports: UMIs accompanied the 5'RACE template switching by which TCR beta cDNA was made. It was sorted CD3+CD56+NKG2C+, CD3+CD56+NKG2C- and CD3+CD56-NKG2C+ T cells that supplied the TCR beta repertoires. In the group of eight sequenced donors, seven were HCMV-seropositive and one was seronegative. The study did not resolve the HCMV specificity of expanded NKG2C+ T cell clones.

The receptor comes from a man aged 45-65 years who received an inactivated influenza vaccine. The sample consisted of PBMCs from blood, taken on the day of vaccination.

Written as DNA, the CDR3 is TGCAGTGCATCTTCAACGGGAGCGGAGGCAGATACGCAGTATTTT. Translating it yields CSASSTGAEADTQYF. The chain uses TRBV20-1 and TRBJ2-3; D is possibly TRBD2 (6 bases). V was trimmed by 6 bases and J by 4 bases, leaving 20 bases between them. This CDR3 spans 15 amino acids. The germline V gene has CDR1 DFQATT and CDR2 SNEGSKA (reference sequence).